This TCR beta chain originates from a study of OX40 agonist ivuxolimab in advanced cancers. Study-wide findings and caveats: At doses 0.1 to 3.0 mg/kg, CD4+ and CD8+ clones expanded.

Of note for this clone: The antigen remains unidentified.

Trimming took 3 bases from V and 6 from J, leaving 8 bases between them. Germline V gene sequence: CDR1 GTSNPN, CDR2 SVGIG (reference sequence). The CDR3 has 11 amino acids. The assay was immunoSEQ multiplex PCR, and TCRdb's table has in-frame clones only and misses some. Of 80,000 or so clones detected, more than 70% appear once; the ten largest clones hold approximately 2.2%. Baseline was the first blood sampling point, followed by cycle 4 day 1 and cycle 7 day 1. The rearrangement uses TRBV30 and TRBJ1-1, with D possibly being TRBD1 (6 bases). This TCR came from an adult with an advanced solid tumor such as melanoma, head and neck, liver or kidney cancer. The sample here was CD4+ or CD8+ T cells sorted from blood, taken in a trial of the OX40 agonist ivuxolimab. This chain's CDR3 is CAWRGGPEAFF. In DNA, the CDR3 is TGTGCCTGGAGAGGGGGGCCTGAAGCTTTCTTT.